This TCR beta chain was sequenced in a study of blood T cells in healthy people across ages (dated by TCRdb to the mid-2010s). A note on the overall study: Template switching captured roughly one uniquely barcoded TCR beta cDNA molecule per two T cells in model experiments. To avoid experimental bias, donors of different ages were spread randomly across the sequencing lanes. Four age groups were formed from the donors: young (average around 15 years), middle-aged (around 40), aged (around 68) and long-lived (less than 85). Age-related changes in TCR beta repertoire diversity were measured in the study by deep sequencing normalized with unique cDNA molecular identifiers. For two donors (one aged 18 to 30 and one aged 80 or older), the study analyzed two additional independent replicas of 1 million unique cDNA reads from the same blood draw.

Systemically healthy Caucasian individuals from Russia, about 38 in total and aged roughly 6 to 95 years, were included as donors. Each donor gave around 9.5 milliliters of peripheral blood, collected into EDTA-treated Vacutainer tubes. Ficoll-Paque density-gradient centrifugation was used to isolate PBMCs, with at least 6.5 million per sample. Trizol reagent was used to extract total RNA from the PBMCs, yielding at least 6 micrograms per sample. The percentages of naive CD45RAhigh/CD27high T cells were determined by flow cytometry on a PBMC aliquot from every donor. The paper's findings and limits, for the study overall: Estimates of total diversity from one million sequenced T cells were regarded as lower bounds and underestimates. Compared with the aged group, more naive CD4+ T cells, fewer expanded clones and increased TCR diversity were shown by the long-lived group, suggesting age selection. Conclusive comparison of naive and antigen-experienced compartments was prevented by the profiling of bulk unsorted PBMCs. Donor CMV infection status was unknown, potentially confounding age-related changes in expanded clonotypes. A strong correlation was found between observed TCR beta diversity and the percentage of naive T cells measured by flow cytometry. Observed TCR beta diversity per million T cells fell roughly linearly with age, and a significant reduction was already apparent by age around 40.

Sequences MRHNA (CDR1) and SNTAGT (CDR2) are obtained from the germline V gene. V lost 0 bases and J lost 13 bases, and the count of bases not matched to a germline gene is 2. Reading from cysteine to phenylalanine, the CDR3 counts 12 amino acids. CDR3 DNA only is kept here, 36 bases in frame from base 1. Note on this clonotype: Its antigen remains undetermined. The sample holds no much larger clone one base away, and base qualities are not on file.

The method behind the library was 5' RACE. Sequencer: Illumina HiSeq 2500. A second PCR of roughly 7 to 11 cycles was performed with a sample-barcoded 5' primer and a J-beta primer mix. A template-switch 5' adaptor carrying 12 random nucleotides introduced a unique molecular identifier onto each TCR beta cDNA molecule. Each sample yielded at least 2.5 million CDR3-containing paired-end reads. All of the RNA was converted into first-strand cDNA using the Mint cDNA synthesis kit, with a TRBC-specific oligonucleotide serving as the primer. After uracil-DNA glycosylase treatment, a first 18-cycle PCR used universal primers M1SS and BC2_uni_R on all cDNA. In the original analysis: Each sample was normalized by randomly selecting 1 million high-quality reads, each carrying a distinct molecular identifier. Reads sharing molecular identifiers were discarded rather than binned into consensus sequences. MiTCR, run with a Q25 quality threshold and the strictest error-elimination algorithm, handled CDR3 identification, clonotype clustering and error correction. Lower-bound total TCR beta diversity was estimated with a nonparametric unseen species model using Euler transformation. TCRdb reprocessed the public reads (quality trimming at Q25 with fastp, clone calling with MiXCR) and kept in-frame beta chains. Rows with one shared CDR3 protein collapse into an entry with the most common genes and DNA. TCRdb's processing, not the authors' own work, is the source of the V and J calls. The sample table contains some 1.5 million distinct CDR3 sequences; only one count was recorded for approximately 30% of them. The top ten clones comprise around 7.7% of the sample.

The sequence was obtained from a woman aged 25-40 years in good health. The V gene is TRBV6-4 and the J gene is TRBJ2-1, and TRBD2 matches 8 of the central bases. The sequencing input was blood. DNA sequence: TGTGCCAGCAGTGACTCCGGGACTAGACAGTTCTTC. Its translation reads: CASSDSGTRQFF.